One sample yielded the 14 T cell receptor beta chains listed below, sequenced in a study of human T cells and chemical hapten exposure. TCRdb passed the RACE reads through MiXCR, listing each CDR3 protein once. The table shows more than 100,000 distinct CDR3 sequences, with 13% occurring only once. Sample time point: pre-sensitization, week 0. Treatment defined: therapeutic diphenylcyclopropenone sensitization with weekly scalp DPC. The source was whole blood, collected in connection with sensitization to the hapten diphenylcyclopropenone (DPC). These TCRs come from a woman in her late teens or twenties with alopecia areata. Some clones in this sample may be carry-over from other donors' samples.

CDR3 sequence reads: CASTAGAPVGRYGYTF. CDR3 nucleotide sequence: TGTGCCAGCACCGCAGGGGCACCAGTTGGGAGATATGGCTACACCTTC. V usage is TRBV11-2 and J usage is TRBJ1-2; the D gene is possibly TRBD1 (6 bases). The CDR3 is 16 residues long. Trimming took 7 bases from V and 5 from J, leaving 23 bases between them. The germline gives CDR1 SGHAT, CDR2 FQNNGV. The variable domain in full, with the rest retrieved from reference TRBV11-2 and TRBJ1-2, is EAGVAQSPRYKIIEKRQSVAFWCNPISGHATLYWYQQILGQGPKLLIQFQNNGVVDDSQLPKDRFSAERLKGVDSTLKIQPAKLEDSAVYLCASTAGAPVGRYGYTFGSGTRLTVV.

V gene TRBV9 combines with J gene TRBJ2-2; D unresolved. V lost 2 bases and J lost 1, with 3 bases in between. The CDR3 spans 13 residues. From germline, CDR1 is SGDLS and CDR2 YYNGEE. In DNA, the CDR3 is TGTGCCAGCAGCGTCCGGAACACCGGGGAGCTGTTTTTT. Translated, it gives CASSVRNTGELFF.

The table lists this clonotype with a few counts. The CDR3 DNA sequence: TGTGCCAGCAGTTTGGTTCCGCAACCAAATAGCAATCAGCCCCAGCATTTT. Amino acid sequence: CASSLVPQPNSNQPQHF. The chain couples TRBV12-3 or TRBV12-4 to TRBJ1-5, with unresolved D. The germline V and J ends were trimmed by 3 bases and 0 bases, with 15 bases remaining between them. This CDR3 is 17 amino acids long.

This clonotype occurred many times. The chain joins TRBV29-1 to TRBJ1-1; possibly TRBD1 for D (6 bases). Trimming left V 5 bases short and J 10 bases short, with 20 bases between. Looked up from germline, CDR1 is SQVTM and CDR2 is ANQGSEA. CDR3 size: 13 residues. This chain's CDR3 is CSVLDGTPLRAFF. CDR3 sequence (DNA): TGCAGCGTTTTGGACGGGACACCGTTGAGAGCTTTCTTT.

This clonotype was observed many times. This chain uses TRBV2 with TRBJ1-3; weak D call: TRBD1 (5 bases). This CDR3 region has 16 residues. Germline V gene data show CDR1 as SNHLY and CDR2 as FYNNEI. Deletions cut 2 bases from V and 0 bases from J, with 11 bases between. The CDR3 nucleotides are TGTGCCAGCAGTGAAAAGGGACGGGCCTCTGGAAACACCATATATTTT. This gives the protein CASSEKGRASGNTIYF. Using reference TRBV2 and TRBJ1-3 for the parts outside the CDR3, the full variable domain is EPEVTQTPSHQVTQMGQEVILRCVPISNHLYFYWYRQILGQKVEFLVSFYNNEISEKSEIFDDQFSVERPDGSNFTLKIRSTKLEDSAMYFCASSEKGRASGNTIYFGEGSWLTVV.

The chain employs TRBV3-1 and TRBJ1-2; D perhaps matches TRBD1 (5 bases). Germline CDR1 LGHDT, CDR2 YNNKEL (reference sequence). V lost 3 bases to trimming and J lost 3 bases, with 11 bases between them. The CDR3 is 14 amino acids. The CDR3: CASSQGDGYYGYTF. The CDR3 region has the DNA TGTGCCAGCAGCCAGGGGGACGGGTACTATGGCTACACCTTC.

The chain joins TRBV19 to TRBJ1-2, with D tentatively TRBD1 (5 bases). V gave up 7 bases and J gave up 4 bases, with 19 bases separating them. Per the germline V gene, CDR1 is LNHDA and CDR2 is SQIVND (reference sequence). There are 15 residues in the CDR3. The chain's CDR3 is CASKRDPGKSYGYTF. CDR3 sequence (DNA): TGTGCCAGTAAAAGGGACCCGGGGAAGAGCTATGGCTACACCTTC.

Comment on this clonotype: This could be a read error, since a much larger clone is one nucleotide away. J is TRBJ2-5 and V is TRBV14, with TRBD2 identical over 11 bases. The trim removed 2 bases at V and 4 bases at J, leaving 9 bases unmatched. Germline loops: CDR1 SGHDN, CDR2 FVKESK. The CDR3 has 17 residues. The CDR3 here is CASSQPMLAGGRETQYF. DNA of the CDR3: TGTGCCAGCAGCCAACCGATGCTAGCGGGGGGCAGAGAGACCCAGTACTTC.

The table lists this clonotype with a few counts. The rearrangement uses TRBV4-3 and TRBJ2-3; 11 positions agree with TRBD2. CDR1 and CDR2 (germline): LGHNA, YSLEER. Losses at the gene ends were 4 bases for V and 2 bases for J; bases not matched to a gene: 11. This CDR3 is 18 amino acids long. The DNA of the CDR3 is TGCGCCAGCAGCCCACCCTCACTAGCGGGGGCGTACACAGATACGCAGTATTTT. It is translated as CASSPPSLAGAYTDTQYF.

The sample holds a few counts of this clonotype. This sequence joins TRBV29-1 and TRBJ2-5, with D uncertain. The CDR3 extends over 12 amino acids. V lost 6 bases and J 0 bases, leaving 8 bases between the germline ends. Germline-derived CDR1 and CDR2 are SQVTM and ANQGSEA. The CDR3 spells CSVVLYQETQYF. CDR3 DNA sequence: TGCAGCGTCGTACTTTACCAAGAGACCCAGTACTTC. The full variable domain, in which reference TRBV29-1 and TRBJ2-5 provide the parts outside the CDR3, is SAVISQKPSRDICQRGTSLTIQCQVDSQVTMMFWYRQQPGQSLTLIATANQGSEATYESGFVIDKFPISRPNLTFSTLTVSNMSPEDSSIYLCSVVLYQETQYFGPGTRLLVL.

This clonotype was recorded a few times. CDR3 protein: CASSYPSGYNEQFF. The CDR3 nucleotides read TGTGCCAGCAGTTACCCTAGCGGATACAATGAGCAGTTCTTC. The chain has TRBV12-3 or TRBV12-4 and TRBJ2-1; 7 bases line up with TRBD2. The CDR3 extends over 14 amino acids. With 4 bases clipped from V and 4 bases from J, the junction kept 4 bases outside the gene matches.

This clonotype was counted a few times. The V and J genes are TRBV12-3 or TRBV12-4 and TRBJ2-4; no clear D gene. CDR3 length: 17 residues. Trimming took off 1 base at V and 0 bases at J, with 13 bases between the two ends. DNA for the CDR3: TGTGCCAGCAGTTTAGTGTCTGGGTCCATAGCCAAAAACATTCAGTACTTC. The encoded protein is CASSLVSGSIAKNIQYF.

This clonotype appeared many times. The chain recombines TRBV7-2 with TRBJ1-3; D is ambiguous. Trimming removed 0 bases at V and 4 bases at J, with 7 bases between. This CDR3 spans 14 amino acids. CDR1 and CDR2 (germline): SGHTA, FQGNSA. The CDR3 loop is CASSLAVNGNTIYF. The CDR3 DNA sequence: TGTGCCAGCAGCTTAGCTGTTAACGGAAACACCATATATTTT.

This clonotype was detected only a few times. The rearrangement links TRBV4-1 to TRBJ2-2, with D unresolved. Trimming removed 1 base from V and 2 bases from J, with 11 bases in between. Germline loops: CDR1 MGHRA, CDR2 YSYEKL. This CDR3 comprises 16 residues. CDR3 in amino acids: CASSQVVTANTGELFF. The CDR3 DNA reads TGCGCCAGCAGCCAAGTTGTTACGGCTAACACCGGGGAGCTGTTTTTT.